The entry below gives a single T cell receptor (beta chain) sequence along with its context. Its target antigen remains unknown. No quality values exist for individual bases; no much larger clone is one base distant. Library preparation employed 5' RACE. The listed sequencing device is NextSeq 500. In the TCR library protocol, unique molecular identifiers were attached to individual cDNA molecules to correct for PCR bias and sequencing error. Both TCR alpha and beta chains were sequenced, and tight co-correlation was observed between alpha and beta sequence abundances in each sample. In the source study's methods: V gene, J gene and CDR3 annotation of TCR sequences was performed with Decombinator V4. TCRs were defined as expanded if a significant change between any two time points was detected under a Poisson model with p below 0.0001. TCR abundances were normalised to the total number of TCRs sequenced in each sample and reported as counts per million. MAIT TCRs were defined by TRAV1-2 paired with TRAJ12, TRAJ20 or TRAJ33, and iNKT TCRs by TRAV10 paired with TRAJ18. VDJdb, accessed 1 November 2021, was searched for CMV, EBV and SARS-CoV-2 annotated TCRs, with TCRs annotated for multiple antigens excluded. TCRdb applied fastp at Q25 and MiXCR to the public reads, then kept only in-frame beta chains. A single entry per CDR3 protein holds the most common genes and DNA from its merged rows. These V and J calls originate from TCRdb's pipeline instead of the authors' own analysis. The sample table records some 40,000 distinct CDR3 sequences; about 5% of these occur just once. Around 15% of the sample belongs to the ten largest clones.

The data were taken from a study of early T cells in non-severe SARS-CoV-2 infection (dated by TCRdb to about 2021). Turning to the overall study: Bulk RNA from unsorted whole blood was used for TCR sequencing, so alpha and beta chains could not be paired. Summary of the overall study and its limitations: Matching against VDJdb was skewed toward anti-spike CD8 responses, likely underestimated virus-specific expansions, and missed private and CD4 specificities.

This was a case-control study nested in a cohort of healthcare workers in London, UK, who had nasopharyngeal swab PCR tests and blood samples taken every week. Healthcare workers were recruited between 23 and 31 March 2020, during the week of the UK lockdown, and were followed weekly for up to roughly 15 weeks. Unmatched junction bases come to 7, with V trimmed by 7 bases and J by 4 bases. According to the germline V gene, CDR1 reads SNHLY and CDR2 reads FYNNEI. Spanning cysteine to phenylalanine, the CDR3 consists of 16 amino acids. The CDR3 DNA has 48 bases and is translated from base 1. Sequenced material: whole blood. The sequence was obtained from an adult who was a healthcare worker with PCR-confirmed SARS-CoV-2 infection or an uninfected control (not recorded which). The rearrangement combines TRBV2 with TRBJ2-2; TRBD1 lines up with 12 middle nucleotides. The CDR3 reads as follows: CASTSGTGGLTGELFF. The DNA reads TGTGCCAGCACCTCCGGGACAGGGGGCCTCACCGGGGAGCTGTTTTTT.